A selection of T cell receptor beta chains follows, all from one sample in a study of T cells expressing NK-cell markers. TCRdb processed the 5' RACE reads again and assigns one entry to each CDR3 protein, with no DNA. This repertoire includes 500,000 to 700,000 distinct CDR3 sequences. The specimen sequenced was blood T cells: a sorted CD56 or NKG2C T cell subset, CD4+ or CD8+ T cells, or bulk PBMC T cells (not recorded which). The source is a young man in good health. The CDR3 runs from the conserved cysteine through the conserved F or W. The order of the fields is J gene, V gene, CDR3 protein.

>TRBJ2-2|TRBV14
CASSQVTPWVGELFF
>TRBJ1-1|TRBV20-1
CSAPVGTMNTEAFF
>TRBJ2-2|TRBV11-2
CASSSPTGPGELFF
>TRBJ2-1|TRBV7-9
CASSLSVWQRNEQFF
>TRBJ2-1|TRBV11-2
CASSPLVGQGTYNEQFF
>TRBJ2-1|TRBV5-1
CASEQPSGSQSYNEQFF
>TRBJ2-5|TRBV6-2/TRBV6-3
CASSHGGLDPETQYF
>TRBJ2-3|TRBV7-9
CASSLALGSPDTQYF
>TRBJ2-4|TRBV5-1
CASSPREIAKNIQYF
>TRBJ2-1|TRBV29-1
CSVEDWGGTEQFF
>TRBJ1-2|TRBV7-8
CASTPSGLNGYTF
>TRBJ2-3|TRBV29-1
CSVAASASTDTQYF
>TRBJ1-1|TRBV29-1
CSVEGYRTGGRTEAFF
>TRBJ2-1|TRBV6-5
CASSYPRDRDYPDNEQFF
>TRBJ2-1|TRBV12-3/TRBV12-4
CASSNSPGRGLYDEQFF
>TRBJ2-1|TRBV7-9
CASSSTLRGNEQFF
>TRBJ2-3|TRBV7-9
CASSLKASITDTQYF